The 32 T cell receptor beta chains given below trace back to one sample, sequenced in a study of blood T cell repertoires in COVID-19. The table came from immunoSEQ multiplex PCR; TCRdb's copy has only in-frame clones and leaves some out. Altogether over 90,000 clones are present, approximately 80% being singletons, with the ten largest covering approximately 4.6%. The specimen sequenced was peripheral blood. These receptors all come from an elderly man with COVID-19, enrolled during active disease.

This chain uses TRBV4-3 with TRBJ1-3, with a tentative D call TRBD1 (6 bases). The CDR3 is 16 amino acids. CDR1 and CDR2 (germline): LGHNA, YSLEER. V was shortened by 0 bases and J by 0 bases, with 9 bases between the two germline ends. In nucleotides, the CDR3 is TGCGCCAGCAGCCAAGATCCGGGACACTCTGGAAACACCATATATTTT. This gives the protein CASSQDPGHSGNTIYF.

The V gene is TRBV7-3, the J gene TRBJ2-4, with 10 nucleotides matching TRBD2. CDR1 and CDR2 (germline): SGHTA, FQGTGA. V shed 0 bases, J shed 9 bases, and the junction held 11 bases outside the gene matches. There are 17 residues in the CDR3. This CDR3 is CASSLTSLAGVGSIQYF. In DNA, the CDR3 is TGTGCCAGCAGCTTAACCAGCCTAGCGGGAGTGGGGAGCATTCAGTACTTC.

This chain links TRBV19 with TRBJ1-5; TRBD1 matches 8 bases. The CDR3 covers 14 residues. The V gene end was trimmed by 8 bases and the J gene end by 2 bases; junction bases not matched to a gene: 5. Germline-derived CDR1 and CDR2 are LNHDA and SQIVND (reference sequence). CDR3 bases: TGTGCCAGTGGAGGACAGGGTGGCAATCAGCCCCAGCATTTT. Translation gives CASGGQGGNQPQHF.

The chain recombines TRBV10-3 with TRBJ1-2; 7 bases match TRBD1. The V and J ends lost 1 base and 8 bases, in that order; junction bases with no gene match: 13. The CDR3 runs 16 residues. Germline values: CDR1 ENHRY, CDR2 SYGVKD. In DNA, the CDR3 is TGTGCCATCAGTGAGTACAGCTCTAACAGGGGTGGCGGCTACACCTTC. Translating it yields CAISEYSSNRGGGYTF.

The chain recombines TRBV14 with TRBJ2-1; 13 bases map to TRBD2. The CDR3 has 16 amino acids. Per the germline V gene, CDR1 is SGHDN and CDR2 is FVKESK. V was pared by 7 bases and J by 9 bases, with 12 bases of the junction left unmatched. The CDR3 region has the DNA TGTGCCAGCATGCCACGAGGACTAGCGGGAGTAAGTGAGCAGTTCTTC. Its protein is CASMPRGLAGVSEQFF.

The V gene is TRBV18, the J gene TRBJ1-2; 8 bases map to TRBD1. This CDR3 has 15 residues. The V gene's germline CDR1 is KGHSH and CDR2 LQKENI. V lost 2 bases to trimming and J lost 0 bases; unmatched junction nucleotides: 2. In DNA, the CDR3 is TGTGCCAGCTCACCAGCAGGGGGCCCTAACTATGGCTACACCTTC. Amino acids: CASSPAGGPNYGYTF.

Here the CDR3 reads CASSRTGQGASTEAFF. Here the CDR3 DNA reads TGTGCCAGCAGCCGAACGGGACAGGGGGCATCCACTGAAGCTTTCTTT. The chain has TRBV25-1 and TRBJ1-1, with 12 bases lining up with TRBD1. The V gene end was trimmed by 6 bases and the J gene end by 4 bases; junction bases not matched to a gene: 9. There are 16 residues in the CDR3. Germline-derived CDR1 and CDR2 are MGHDK and SYGVNS.

This sequence joins TRBV6-6 and TRBJ1-4; weak D call: TRBD1 (6 bases). V shed 2 bases and J shed 6 bases, with 16 bases lying between them. This CDR3 has 16 residues. Germline V CDR1 and CDR2: MNHNY, SVGAGI (reference sequence). The CDR3 DNA is TGTGCCAGCAGTTACCCTTACAGGGAGGGGGATGAAAAACTGTTTTTT. Its translation: CASSYPYREGDEKLFF.

This clone has only one observation. The rearrangement uses TRBV19 and TRBJ1-2; 8 positions agree with TRBD1. The CDR3 has 16 amino acids. Trimming cost V 6 bases and J 8 bases; bases outside gene matches: 17. Germline V CDR1 and CDR2: LNHDA, SQIVND (reference sequence). The CDR3 DNA is TGTGCCAGTAGCCTCCGGCGGGGGACAGGCCAATACGGCTACACCTTC. The encoded protein is CASSLRRGTGQYGYTF.

V gene TRBV11-3 combines with J gene TRBJ2-2, with D hard to call. The germline V gene encodes CDR1 SGHNT and CDR2 YENEEA. The CDR3 spans 13 residues. Trimming left V 4 bases short and J 1 base short, with 4 bases between. The chain's CDR3 is CASSSGNTGELFF. The CDR3 region has the DNA TGTGCCAGCAGCTCGGGGAACACCGGGGAGCTGTTTTTT. Full variable domain (remainder filled in from reference TRBV11-3 and TRBJ2-2): EAGVVQSPRYKIIEKKQPVAFWCNPISGHNTLYWYLQNLGQGPELLIRYENEEAVDDSQLPKDRFSAERLKGVDSTLKIQPAELGDSAVYLCASSSGNTGELFFGEGSRLTVL.

The chain is built from TRBV2 and TRBJ1-1; 7 bases are a match to TRBD1. This CDR3 has 16 residues. V was clipped by 5 bases and J by 3 bases; unmatched bases: 12. Per the germline V gene, CDR1 is SNHLY and CDR2 is FYNNEI. The CDR3 coding sequence is TGTGCCAGCAGTCTTTTAGGGGGCGGTTTGGACACTGAAGCTTTCTTT. Its protein product is CASSLLGGGLDTEAFF.

This chain links TRBV10-3 with TRBJ1-2; 7 positions agree with TRBD1. The CDR3 is made up of 17 amino acids. The ends lost 3 bases at V and 5 bases at J; junction bases unmatched: 15. CDR1 and CDR2 (germline): ENHRY, SYGVKD. The CDR3 protein is CAISEGRSRDSLYGYTF. The CDR3 DNA follows: TGTGCCATCAGTGAAGGAAGGTCCCGGGACAGTTTATATGGCTACACCTTC.

This clone was detected ten times or more. V is TRBV3-1 (or the pseudogene TRBV3-2) and J is TRBJ2-7, with 9 bases fitting TRBD2. Per the germline V gene, CDR1 is LGHDT and CDR2 is YNNKEL (reference sequence). The trim removed 4 bases at V and 3 bases at J, leaving 7 bases unmatched. The CDR3 consists of 15 residues. CDR3 loop: CASSLRGSGGYEQYF. CDR3 nucleotides: TGTGCCAGCAGCCTCCGGGGTAGCGGGGGCTACGAGCAGTACTTC.

The chain links TRBV7-9 to TRBJ1-1, with 10 bases aligning to TRBD1. V lost 5 bases, J lost 2 bases, and 8 bases stayed unmatched. The CDR3 sequence is 16 residues long. Germline V lookup: CDR1 SEHNR, CDR2 FQNEAQ (reference sequence). In nucleotides, the CDR3 is TGTGCCAGCAGCCGTGACAGGGGGCGAAAAAACACTGAAGCTTTCTTT. Amino acid sequence: CASSRDRGRKNTEAFF. Using reference TRBV7-9 and TRBJ1-1 for the parts outside the CDR3, the full variable domain is DTGVSQNPRHKITKRGQNVTFRCDPISEHNRLYWYRQTLGQGPEFLTYFQNEAQLEKSRLLSDRFSAERPKGSFSTLEIQRTEQGDSAMYLCASSRDRGRKNTEAFFGQGTRLTVV.

In its sample, this clone was seen a few times. V usage is TRBV3-1 (or the pseudogene TRBV3-2) and J usage is TRBJ1-4; 7 nucleotides align to TRBD1. The CDR3 totals 15 residues. The germline CDR1 and CDR2 sequences are LGHDT and YNNKEL (reference sequence). Trimming cost V 0 bases and J 8 bases; bases outside gene matches: 6. As DNA, the CDR3 is TGTGCCAGCAGCCAAGATTACAGGGGTAGCGAAAAACTGTTTTTT. Its translation: CASSQDYRGSEKLFF.

V gene TRBV3-1 (or the pseudogene TRBV3-2) combines with J gene TRBJ1-6; D unresolved. Germline V lookup: CDR1 LGHDT, CDR2 YNNKEL (reference sequence). Trimming pared 0 bases from V and 6 bases from J, leaving 9 bases between. This CDR3 contains 15 residues. Here the CDR3 DNA reads TGTGCCAGCAGCCAAGATGCGACTCGTAATTCACCCCTCCACTTT. Its translation is CASSQDATRNSPLHF.

This CDR3 is CASLFRRGGTLDEQFF. Written as DNA, the CDR3 is TGTGCCAGCCTTTTTAGGCGGGGGGGCACCTTAGATGAGCAGTTCTTC. The J gene is TRBJ2-1, the V gene TRBV27, with 9 positions matching TRBD2. CDR1 MNHEY and CDR2 SMNVEV come from the germline V gene (reference sequence). This CDR3 contains 16 residues. V shed 8 bases, J shed 8 bases, and the junction held 16 bases outside the gene matches.

The genes are TRBV10-3 and TRBJ2-3; TRBD2 agrees at 11 bases. The CDR3 runs 16 residues. Looked up from germline, CDR1 is ENHRY and CDR2 is SYGVKD. V gave up 7 bases and J gave up 4 bases; unmatched junction bases: 10. The CDR3 here is CAIKSSGGALADTQYF. CDR3 nucleotide sequence: TGTGCCATCAAGAGTAGCGGGGGGGCGTTGGCAGATACGCAGTATTTT.

This chain links TRBV5-1 with TRBJ1-4; D perhaps matches TRBD1 (5 bases). The V and J ends lost 4 bases and 0 bases respectively, with 10 bases between them. This CDR3 region has 15 residues. Germline values: CDR1 SGHRS, CDR2 YFSETQ. CDR3 amino acids: CASSLQGTTNEKLFF. CDR3 DNA: TGCGCCAGCAGCCTGCAGGGAACAACTAATGAAAAACTGTTTTTT. Full variable domain (missing parts from reference TRBV5-1 and TRBJ1-4): KAGVTQTPRYLIKTRGQQVTLSCSPISGHRSVSWYQQTPGQGLQFLFEYFSETQRNKGNFPGRFSGRQFSNSRSEMNVSTLELGDSALYLCASSLQGTTNEKLFFGSGTQLSVL.

In nucleotides, the CDR3 is TGTGCCAGCACCTCGGTCGGAGCCACCATATATTTT. Its translation is CASTSVGATIYF. The rearrangement links TRBV2 to TRBJ1-3, with unresolved D. Per germline, CDR1 SNHLY and CDR2 FYNNEI. This CDR3 has 12 amino acids. Trimming removed 7 bases at V and 9 bases at J, with 13 bases between.

This chain links TRBV2 with TRBJ2-3; no reliable D call. The V and J ends lost 6 bases and 2 bases respectively, with 12 bases between them. The CDR3 loop spans 14 amino acids. CDR1 and CDR2 from the germline V gene are SNHLY and FYNNEI. DNA of the CDR3: TGTGCCAGCAGGGAACAGACTTACACAGATACGCAGTATTTT. This sequence encodes CASREQTYTDTQYF.

This chain connects TRBV2 to TRBJ1-4; 8 bases are shared with TRBD1. This CDR3 region has 11 residues. V shed 5 bases and J 14 bases; nucleotides not matched to a gene: 4. Germline assignment: CDR1 SNHLY and CDR2 FYNNEI. In DNA form, the CDR3 reads TGTGCCAGCAGTCTTCGACAGGGGCTGTTTTTT. It specifies CASSLRQGLFF.

This clone was recorded a few times. The J gene is TRBJ1-1, the V gene TRBV18; D remains unclear. From germline, CDR1 is KGHSH and CDR2 LQKENI. The V end lost 6 bases, the J end lost 1 base, and 6 bases lay between the germline ends. There are 12 residues in the CDR3. The CDR3 loop reads CASSRGNTEAFF. CDR3 DNA: TGTGCCAGCTCCCGGGGGAACACTGAAGCTTTCTTT.

This chain links TRBV6-6 with TRBJ1-4; a possible D gene is TRBD1 (6 bases). This CDR3 has 15 residues. CDR1 and CDR2 (germline): MNHNY, SVGAGI (reference sequence). V was trimmed by 7 bases and J by 3 bases, leaving 15 bases between them. The CDR3 spells CASIRAGDANEKLFF. Here the CDR3 DNA reads TGTGCCAGCATTAGAGCAGGGGACGCTAATGAAAAACTGTTTTTT.

V usage is TRBV5-1 and J usage is TRBJ2-2; 10 bases line up with TRBD1. The CDR3 sequence is 15 residues long. J lost 6 bases, V lost 0 bases, and 2 bases had no gene match. The germline V gene encodes CDR1 SGHRS and CDR2 YFSETQ. The CDR3 DNA follows: TGCGCCAGCAGCTTGGAGACAGGGGGCCCCGGGGAGCTGTTTTTT. Translation gives CASSLETGGPGELFF.

V is TRBV15 and J is TRBJ1-6; D possibly corresponds to TRBD1 (5 bases). Trimming pared 1 base from V and 0 bases from J, leaving 13 bases between. Germline loops: CDR1 LNHNV, CDR2 YYDKDF (reference sequence). The CDR3 sequence is 18 residues long. In DNA, the CDR3 is TGTGCCACCAGCAGAGGACAGCCCTTGGGCTCCTATAATTCACCCCTCCACTTT. Translated, it gives CATSRGQPLGSYNSPLHF. The complete variable domain, with remaining parts taken from reference TRBV15 and TRBJ1-6, reads DAMVIQNPRYQVTQFGKPVTLSCSQTLNHNVMYWYQQKSSQAPKLLFHYYDKDFNNEADTPDNFQSRRPNTSFCFLDIRSPGLGDTAMYLCATSRGQPLGSYNSPLHFGNGTRLTVT.

This chain connects TRBV10-3 to TRBJ2-3, with a possible D match to TRBD2 (7 bases). Germline-derived CDR1 and CDR2 are ENHRY and SYGVKD. The CDR3 sequence is 15 residues long. V gave up 3 bases and J gave up 6 bases, with 16 bases separating them. CDR3: CAISEIPGGQDTQYF. As DNA, the CDR3 is TGTGCCATCAGTGAAATCCCCGGGGGGCAGGATACGCAGTATTTT.

The rearrangement uses TRBV6-6 and TRBJ1-6; no reliable D call. The CDR3 length is 13 residues. Germline values: CDR1 MNHNY, CDR2 SVGAGI (reference sequence). V was cut by 0 bases and J by 10 bases, with 7 bases left in between. The CDR3 region has the DNA TGTGCCAGCAGTTACTCTGAAGCCTCACCCCTCCACTTT. It encodes CASSYSEASPLHF.

This clone appeared a single time. The chain combines TRBV7-9 with TRBJ1-2; D not certain. Germline assignment: CDR1 SEHNR and CDR2 FQNEAQ (reference sequence). With 5 bases removed from V and 4 bases from J, the gap between germline ends came to 11 bases. The CDR3 extends over 13 amino acids. CDR3 sequence reads: CASSLSQVYGYTF. The CDR3 region has the DNA TGTGCCAGCAGCCTAAGCCAGGTCTATGGCTACACCTTC.

The chain employs TRBV6-2 or TRBV6-3 and TRBJ1-5, with a tentative D call TRBD1 (5 bases). The V end lost 5 bases, the J end lost 9 bases, and 20 bases lay between the germline ends. Germline values: CDR1 MNHEY, CDR2 SVGEGT. This CDR3 has 15 amino acids. This chain's CDR3 is CASSLGGAVGRPQHF. CDR3 coding DNA: TGTGCCAGCAGTCTCGGAGGGGCCGTGGGGAGGCCCCAGCATTTT.

The chain has TRBV7-8 and TRBJ1-1; 8 bases fit TRBD1. J lost 5 bases, V lost 3 bases, and 17 bases had no gene match. The germline gives CDR1 SGHVS, CDR2 FQNEAQ. The CDR3 spans 18 residues. The CDR3 is CASSFRTGMSSAGTEAFF. The CDR3 nucleotides are TGTGCCAGCAGCTTCCGGACAGGGATGAGTTCTGCGGGGACTGAAGCTTTCTTT.

This clone was seen only a few times. V usage is TRBV6-5 and J usage is TRBJ2-7; no firm D call. Per the germline V gene, CDR1 is MNHEY and CDR2 is SVGAGI. The CDR3 runs to 13 residues. The germline V and J ends were trimmed by 6 bases and 0 bases, with 9 bases remaining between them. The chain's CDR3 is CASSLASSYEQYF. In nucleotides, the CDR3 is TGTGCCAGCAGCCTGGCCTCCTCCTACGAGCAGTACTTC.